This TCR beta chain came from a study of blood T cell repertoires in COVID-19. On the study more broadly: Whether acute or convalescent, the COVID-19 samples came from the United States, Italy and Spain. PBMCs, B-cell-depleted T cells, or T cells were the source of the cDNA or gDNA that made up the material.

Authors' methods: Amplification from reference gene primers served as the basis for estimated nucleated cell counts. TCRdb's copy holds only in-frame clones and misses some; the assay was immunoSEQ multiplex PCR. The D gene and trimming were derived from the DNA, and the V and J assignments and clone size from that table. This table holds fewer than 200,000 clones, about three quarters found once. The germline V and J ends were trimmed by 2 bases and 0 bases, with 11 bases remaining between them. Germline V gene sequence: CDR1 SGHTA, CDR2 FQGNSA. This CDR3 contains 16 residues. The source is a woman between 65 and 79 years old with acute or convalescent COVID-19. The chain recombines TRBV7-2 with TRBJ1-3; the D is unclear. The source material was peripheral blood. The CDR3 sequence: CASSLSFHFSGNTIYF. In nucleotides, the CDR3 is TGTGCCAGCAGCTTAAGTTTCCACTTCTCTGGAAACACCATATATTTT.